These 29 T cell receptor beta chains were sequenced from one sample in a study of blood T cell repertoires in COVID-19. TCRdb's table, derived via immunoSEQ multiplex PCR, lists solely in-frame clones and lacks some. This sample yields roughly 14,000 clones, of which roughly 82% are seen a single time; about a quarter belongs to the top ten. Sequenced: peripheral blood. The receptors were sampled from a woman between 45 and 65 years old with active or convalescent COVID-19.

The chain is built from TRBV18 and TRBJ1-1; 7 bases are a match to TRBD1. The CDR3 length is 18 residues. CDR1 is KGHSH and CDR2 is LQKENI in the germline V gene. V lost 2 bases and J lost 0; bases outside the gene matches: 12. For the CDR3, the DNA is TGTGCCAGCTCACCAACGCCGGCAGGGGGAAATTTGAACACTGAAGCTTTCTTT. Amino acid sequence: CASSPTPAGGNLNTEAFF.

The chain combines TRBV14 with TRBJ1-5; the D is unclear. Germline assignment: CDR1 SGHDN and CDR2 FVKESK. Trimming took 4 bases from V and 9 from J, leaving 25 bases between them. This CDR3 has 17 residues. In DNA, the CDR3 is TGTGCCAGCAGCCGTGCGAGGCGGGCATCCGTTGGAAGGCCCCAGCATTTT. This codes for CASSRARRASVGRPQHF.

There are many counts of this clone. The same CDR3 is also encoded by other DNA sequences in this sample. The rearrangement links TRBV14 to TRBJ2-3; D remains unclear. Trimming left V 4 bases short and J 2 bases short, with 10 bases between. The germline CDR1 and CDR2 sequences are SGHDN and FVKESK. The CDR3 consists of 14 residues. This CDR3 is CASSLPRHTDTQYF. The DNA of the CDR3 is TGTGCCAGCAGCCTCCCTCGACACACAGATACGCAGTATTTT.

This sequence joins TRBV21-1 and TRBJ2-7; TRBD2, the table's D call, was not compared with the DNA. TRBV21-1 is designated a pseudogene. The CDR3 has 14 amino acids. The CDR3 nucleotides are TGTGCCAGCAGCAATGGCGGGAGTGGGTACGAGCAGTACTTC. It yields the protein CASSNGGSGYEQYF.

The V call is TRBV6-5, the J call TRBJ1-5; TRBD1 matches at 7 bases. This CDR3 comprises 14 residues. V shed 6 bases and J 2 bases; nucleotides not matched to a gene: 4. CDR1 MNHEY and CDR2 SVGAGI come from the germline V gene. As DNA, the CDR3 is TGTGCCAGCAGCCTCGACAGGGGCAATCAGCCCCAGCATTTT. Translation gives CASSLDRGNQPQHF.

The gene calls are TRBV4-2 and TRBJ2-3; 13 bases are shared with TRBD2. The CDR3 consists of 17 residues. Trimming took 1 base from V and 1 from J; bases not matched to a gene: 2. Germline V gene data show CDR1 as LGHNA and CDR2 as YNFKEQ. DNA of the CDR3: TGTGCCAGCAGCCAAGGACTAGCGGGGGGCCGCACAGATACGCAGTATTTT. This codes for CASSQGLAGGRTDTQYF.

This chain connects TRBV6-4 to TRBJ1-2; the D gene is possibly TRBD1 (5 bases). Germline-derived CDR1 and CDR2 are MRHNA and SNTAGT. The CDR3 consists of 15 residues. Trimming took 3 bases from V and 4 from J, leaving 15 bases between them. The DNA for the CDR3 is TGTGCCAGCAGTGAACATTCTGAAGGGGCCTATGGCTACACCTTC. Translating it yields CASSEHSEGAYGYTF.

V is TRBV7-6 and J is TRBJ1-4; 7 bases fit TRBD1. J was trimmed by 7 bases and V by 2 bases; bases with no gene match: 7. This CDR3 comprises 15 residues. From germline, CDR1 is SGHVS and CDR2 FNYEAQ. CDR3 amino acids: CASSLLDREGEKLFF. For the CDR3, the DNA is TGTGCCAGCAGCTTACTCGACAGGGAAGGTGAAAAACTGTTTTTT.

In this sample, this clone is medium-sized (0.01 to 0.1%). The chain recombines TRBV4-2 with TRBJ1-6; a possible D gene is TRBD1 (6 bases). The length of the CDR3 is 16 residues. Germline CDR1 is LGHNA and CDR2 is YNFKEQ. Trimming stripped 4 bases from V and 4 bases from J, with 14 bases between. CDR3 bases: TGTGCCAGCAGCCCCAGGCTGGGACAATATAATTCACCCCTCCACTTT. Its translation: CASSPRLGQYNSPLHF.

The CDR3 DNA reads TGTGCCTGGAGTGTGGACTACTCCTATAATTCACCCCTCCACTTT. Translation: CAWSVDYSYNSPLHF. The chain employs TRBV30 and TRBJ1-6, with D hard to call. The germline gives CDR1 GTSNPN, CDR2 SVGIG (reference sequence). This CDR3 comprises 15 residues. V dropped 0 bases and J dropped 0 bases, with 6 bases sitting between them. Filled out from reference TRBV30 and TRBJ1-6, the complete variable domain reads SQTIHQWPATLVQPVGSPLSLECTVEGTSNPNLYWYRQAAGRGLQLLFYSVGIGQISSEVPQNLSASRPQDRQFILSSKKLLLSDSGFYLCAWSVDYSYNSPLHFGNGTRLTVT.

The rearrangement joins TRBV2 to TRBJ1-4, with D hard to call. V dropped 1 base and J dropped 8 bases, with 8 bases sitting between them. In germline, CDR1 is SNHLY, CDR2 FYNNEI. The CDR3 consists of 13 residues. The chain's CDR3 is CASSEGIREKLFF. For the CDR3, the DNA is TGTGCCAGCAGTGAAGGTATCCGGGAAAAACTGTTTTTT.

The CDR3 DNA reads as TGTGCCAGTAGTAGCCCCACTAGCGGGATATACAATGAGCAGTTCTTC. This gives the protein CASSSPTSGIYNEQFF. V and J are TRBV28 and TRBJ2-1, with 10 nucleotides matching TRBD2. Germline V gene sequence: CDR1 MDHEN, CDR2 SYDVKM. With 9 bases clipped from V and 4 bases from J, the junction kept 12 bases outside the gene matches. This CDR3 is built from 16 residues.

Only one count was recorded for this clone. The gene calls are TRBV5-5 and TRBJ2-7, with 10 nucleotides matching TRBD1. The junction had 3 bases not matched to a gene; V was cut back by 0 bases and J by 3 bases. Per germline, CDR1 SGHKS and CDR2 YYEKEE (reference sequence). The CDR3 extends over 15 amino acids. The DNA for the CDR3 is TGTGCCAGCAGCTTGGAGGACAGGGGGGTCTACGAGCAGTACTTC. Amino acid sequence: CASSLEDRGVYEQYF. Supplemented by reference TRBV5-5 and TRBJ2-7, the full variable domain reads DAGVTQSPTHLIKTRGQQVTLRCSPISGHKSVSWYQQVLGQGPQFIFQYYEKEERGRGNFPDRFSARQFPNYSSELNVNALLLGDSALYLCASSLEDRGVYEQYFGPGTRLTVT.

The chain links TRBV7-3 to TRBJ1-1; TRBD1 is a possible D gene (6 bases). CDR1 and CDR2 from the germline V gene are SGHTA and FQGTGA. Deletions cut 5 bases from V and 4 bases from J, with 11 bases between. This CDR3 spans 13 amino acids. In nucleotides, the CDR3 is TGTGCCAGCAGCCGAAGAGGGGGCACTGAAGCTTTCTTT. As protein: CASSRRGGTEAFF.

V usage is TRBV3-1 (or the pseudogene TRBV3-2) and J usage is TRBJ2-2, with 7 bases that match TRBD1. CDR1 is LGHDT and CDR2 is YNNKEL in the germline V gene (reference sequence). The V and J ends lost 3 bases and 1 base, in that order; junction bases with no gene match: 5. The CDR3 is 16 amino acids. The CDR3 DNA reads TGTGCCAGCAGCCATCCCCAGGGGGTGAACACCGGGGAGCTGTTTTTT. Translation: CASSHPQGVNTGELFF.

The chain links TRBV19 to TRBJ2-7; 11 positions agree with TRBD1. Germline V gene data show CDR1 as LNHDA and CDR2 as SQIVND (reference sequence). Trimming took 6 bases from V and 4 from J; bases not matched to a gene: 5. This CDR3 spans 14 amino acids. CDR3 sequence reads: CASSGQGAGYEQYF. The CDR3 DNA is TGTGCCAGTAGCGGACAGGGGGCAGGGTACGAGCAGTACTTC.

Here the CDR3 reads CASSPRQGQSEAFF. The CDR3 coding sequence is TGTGCCAGCAGTCCTAGGCAGGGACAGTCTGAAGCTTTCTTT. The chain couples TRBV27 to TRBJ1-1; 7 nucleotides line up with TRBD1. This CDR3 is built from 14 residues. V gave up 5 bases and J gave up 6 bases; unmatched junction bases: 9. Germline values: CDR1 MNHEY, CDR2 SMNVEV (reference sequence).

This clone has a handful of counts. J is TRBJ1-3 and V is TRBV21-1; the DNA was not compared with TRBD1, the D call given in the table. TRBV21-1 is listed as a pseudogene. This CDR3 comprises 18 residues. CDR3 sequence: CASSKSSVERGSGNTIYF. As DNA, the CDR3 is TGTGCCAGCAGCAAAAGTTCGGTAGAAAGGGGATCTGGAAACACCATATATTTT.

This chain links TRBV9 with TRBJ2-1; tentative D call: TRBD2 (5 bases). The CDR3 spans 15 residues. V was trimmed by 0 bases and J by 0 bases, leaving 7 bases between them. Germline V gene lookup returns CDR1 SGDLS and CDR2 YYNGEE. The CDR3 nucleotides read TGTGCCAGCAGCGTAGTAGGGAGCTCCTACAATGAGCAGTTCTTC. This translates into CASSVVGSSYNEQFF.

The chain's CDR3 is CASSLVDSPRYTF. The CDR3, as DNA: TGTGCCAGCAGTTTAGTCGACAGCCCCCGCTACACCTTC. The genes are TRBV28 and TRBJ1-2; possibly TRBD1 for D (5 bases). Between the trimmed V and J ends, which lost 2 bases and 9 bases, there was a span of 13 bases. From germline, CDR1 is MDHEN and CDR2 SYDVKM. This CDR3 region has 13 residues.

CDR3 region: CASSQAGQGVYEQYF. CDR3 DNA sequence: TGTGCCAGCTCACAAGCCGGACAGGGGGTTTACGAGCAGTACTTC. This rearrangement joins TRBV18 to TRBJ2-7; 10 bases map to TRBD1. Germline V lookup: CDR1 KGHSH, CDR2 LQKENI. The CDR3 runs 15 residues. V gave up 4 bases and J gave up 4 bases; unmatched junction bases: 7.

The chain recombines TRBV28 with TRBJ1-2, with 8 bases matching TRBD1. V dropped 5 bases and J dropped 7; count of bases not matched to a gene: 12. Germline CDR1 and CDR2: MDHEN and SYDVKM. This CDR3 spans 15 amino acids. The DNA for the CDR3 is TGTGCCAGCAGTCGGTCTGGGACAGGAACAGGTGGCTACACCTTC. Translation: CASSRSGTGTGGYTF.

The J gene is TRBJ2-3, the V gene TRBV7-2, with D uncertain. Germline CDR1 reads SGHTA; CDR2 reads FQGNSA. V was trimmed by 1 base and J by 1 base, leaving 9 bases between them. The CDR3 length is 15 residues. CDR3 amino acids: CASSLGWSGTDTQYF. CDR3 bases: TGTGCCAGCAGCTTAGGTTGGAGCGGCACAGATACGCAGTATTTT. Full variable domain (missing parts from reference TRBV7-2 and TRBJ2-3): GAGVSQSPSNKVTEKGKDVELRCDPISGHTALYWYRQSLGQGLEFLIYFQGNSAPDKSGLPSDRFSAERTGGSVSTLTIQRTQQEDSAVYLCASSLGWSGTDTQYFGPGTRLTVL.

This clone turned up a few times. The genes are TRBV7-2 and TRBJ2-1, with no clear D. V was cut by 4 bases and J by 9 bases, with 10 bases left in between. This CDR3 spans 12 amino acids. The germline gives CDR1 SGHTA, CDR2 FQGNSA. CDR3 nucleotides: TGTGCCAGCAGCTCGTCGCTAAGTGAGCAGTTCTTC. This translates into CASSSSLSEQFF.

The chain recombines TRBV6-5 with TRBJ2-2, with a weak D call TRBD1 (5 bases). Trimming shortened V by 6 bases and J by 6 bases, and 8 bases separated the two germline ends. The CDR3 spans 12 residues. Germline V lookup: CDR1 MNHEY, CDR2 SVGAGI. This CDR3 reads CASSLGAGELFF. Written as DNA, the CDR3 is TGTGCCAGCAGCCTAGGGGCCGGGGAGCTGTTTTTT.

This clone appeared once. The rearrangement uses TRBV3-1 (or the pseudogene TRBV3-2) and TRBJ1-1, with 7 positions matching TRBD1. CDR3 length: 13 amino acids. CDR1 and CDR2 from the germline V gene are LGHDT and YNNKEL (reference sequence). Germline trimming cut 1 base from V and 8 bases from J; bases unmatched to any gene: 4. The CDR3 reads CASSQGTGPEAFF. The DNA of the CDR3 is TGTGCCAGCAGCCAAGGGACAGGCCCCGAAGCTTTCTTT.

The chain joins TRBV2 to TRBJ2-5; D not resolved. Trimming cost V 6 bases and J 1 base, with 9 bases left between them. In germline, CDR1 is SNHLY, CDR2 FYNNEI. This CDR3 is 13 amino acids long. The CDR3 region is CASRENSQETQYF. The CDR3 coding sequence is TGTGCCAGCAGGGAAAACTCCCAAGAGACCCAGTACTTC.

The chain carries TRBV6-1 and TRBJ2-6, with TRBD1 identical over 10 bases. CDR3 size: 18 residues. CDR1 is MNHNS, CDR2 SASEGT, per germline. V trimming: 4 bases; J trimming: 4 bases; junction bases outside the gene matches: 10. The CDR3 sequence is CASSAWDRGGAGANVLTF. CDR3 bases: TGTGCCAGCAGTGCTTGGGACAGGGGAGGGGCCGGGGCCAACGTCCTGACTTTC.

The chain is built from TRBV10-3 and TRBJ2-2, with TRBD1 identical over 10 bases. J gave up 4 bases and V 6 bases, and 11 bases lay outside the gene matches. The CDR3 runs 17 residues. Germline V gene sequence: CDR1 ENHRY, CDR2 SYGVKD. The CDR3, as DNA: TGTGCCATCAGGGGCTCCCGGGACAGGGGTATCACCGGGGAGCTGTTTTTT. Translating it yields CAIRGSRDRGITGELFF.